The source of this T cell receptor (beta chain) is a study of cytomegalovirus exposure and HLA in healthy donors (dated by TCRdb to 2015 to 2018). For the study in its entirety: An earlier analysis of about 530 of the donors reported about 300 Gb of sequence data and 90 million to 120 million unique TCR beta sequences obtained from about 179 million T cells. An early release covering about 600 HLA-typed donors comprised 250 to 350 gigabases of sequencing data and around 80 million unique TCR sequences. The genetic ancestry cluster associated with self-reported Caucasian donors included about 84% of the roughly 390 genotyped donors. The study was designed to test whether signatures of past pathogen exposure could be identified by cataloging public T cell receptors. The study profiled the T cell repertoires of under 850 subjects by immunosequencing and related them to cytomegalovirus serostatus. In addition to the first cohort of 666 subjects, a separate validation cohort of over 90 different subjects was used. To predict cytomegalovirus infection status, the study brought together high-throughput TCR immunosequencing, statistical association of individual TCRs with disease status, and machine learning. A later analysis re-analyzed previously published TCR beta repertoires from 660 or so donors and added high-resolution HLA genotyping to study TCR occurrence patterns. Rather than drawing on any new phenotypic data, the later analysis identified candidate immune exposures from TCR beta sequences and the way those sequences occurred across donors. In an earlier analysis of a few hundred of the donors, high-throughput TCR beta sequencing was used to judge whether each TCR beta V gene segment behaved as functional or pseudogenic. Donor age, sex, ethnicity and CMV serostatus were compiled together with the repertoire data. In a later genetic analysis, genome-wide SNP genotypes for 398 of the 666 donors were used, and that subset was treated as a discovery cohort. Every discovery cohort repertoire had been produced on one sequencing platform. HLA typing included class I and class II loci at four-digit resolution. Typing coverage differed by locus: A, B, C, DRB1 and DQB1 were typed in about 629-630 donors, DQA1 in about 550, DPA1 in approximately 600, and DPB1 in 450 to 490. Several DR-DQ haplotypes were handled as single units for association and clustering because linkage in the cohort was strong. Among about 370 genotyped donors of the cohort, an average of approximately 240,000 unique TCR beta nucleotide sequences was sequenced per donor, of which about 18% were non-productive.

Library preparation was by the immunoSEQ multiplex PCR assay. The multiplex PCR relied on a mix of 60 forward primers for TCR Vbeta segments and 13 reverse primers for TCR Jbeta segments. A multiplex PCR assay on genomic DNA amplified the CDR3 region of rearranged TCR beta genes. The Illumina HiSeq System was used to sequence the amplified TCR beta libraries as 87-base-pair reads. Processing in the source paper ran as follows. A later analysis tallied roughly 78 million unique TCR beta chains across the 650 to 750 repertoires, and approximately 11 million of those chains were shared by two or more donors. Raw reads were error-corrected and collapsed into unique sequences by a nearest-neighbor algorithm in which closely related sequences were merged to remove PCR and sequencing errors. V, D and J gene segments were assigned by aligning CDR3 sequences to IMGT reference sequences. Each retained sequence needed at least a six-nucleotide match to both a V gene segment and a J gene segment. A rearrangement was called productive if the CDR3 had no stop codons and remained in frame with V and J, and every other rearrangement was called non-productive. CDR3 was defined by IMGT convention, running from the second conserved V-encoded cysteine to the conserved J-encoded phenylalanine. The earlier analysis of 550 to 650 of the donors excluded any sequence lacking an unambiguous match to a single V gene segment. In an earlier analysis of a few hundred of the donors, V segments were called functional above 56.7% productive rearrangements and were called segregating when the between-donor standard deviation exceeded 5%. A statistical classification framework was developed to diagnose cytomegalovirus status using the catalog of TCR beta chain sequences. A later analysis assigned V and J genes by comparing TCR nucleotide sequences with IMGT/GENE-DB human TR gene sequences. In a later analysis, CDR3 sequences and most-parsimonious VDJ recombination scenarios were assigned using the TCRdist pipeline. In a later analysis, each TCR beta chain was defined by its CDR3 amino acid sequence together with its V-gene family, and reads lacking a unique V-gene family were excluded. As a way to deal with suspected cross-contamination and a sequencing artifact, a later analysis dropped 450 to 700 nucleotide sequences that were highly shared and had low generation probability. In a later analysis, a clonal expansion index for each public chain was calculated from normalized within-repertoire ranks of inferred template counts. In a later analysis, generation probabilities were computed with a VDJ recombination model fitted to out-of-frame rearrangements, and the resulting probabilities were checked against IGoR. In a later analysis, hypergeometric tests were used to score TCR-TCR, TCR-HLA and TCR-CMV co-occurrence, with a repertoire-size bias correction applied to TCR pairs. To estimate false discovery rates, a later analysis permuted the HLA or CMV assignments 20 times. A later analysis grouped co-occurring TCRs with DBSCAN, adding TCRdist sequence similarity when clustering within HLA-allele-positive subsets. Co-occurrence clustering excluded repertoires with fewer than 30,000 or more than 120,000 public chains, plus five with anomalous nucleotide sharing. TCRdb carries this immuneACCESS record with in-frame sequences only. Its versions omit some clonotypes, under half of them owing to an unresolved V gene in the studies checked, with the rest unexplained. V and J calls and clone size follow that table, whereas D and trimming were derived from the DNA. A total of 200,000 to 250,000 clones appear in this sample, 77% of them only once. Clones ranked in the top ten supply around 2.9% of the sample.

V loses 5 bases, J loses 1 base, and the germline ends lie 15 bases apart. The germline V gene encodes CDR1 SGHAT and CDR2 FQNNGV. The CDR3 runs 15 amino acids, cysteine and phenylalanine included. The kept DNA is CDR3 alone, 45 bases in frame from the first base. The cohort comprised 666 healthy bone marrow donors. Cohort members were all nominally healthy when sampled, although unrecorded immune exposures were likely present. The donor tested CMV seropositive and was one of the 289 seropositive cohort members. Every donor gave a peripheral blood sample, and the peripheral blood mononuclear cells from that sample were used for TCR beta sequencing. The Qiagen DNeasy Blood Extraction Kit was used to extract genomic DNA from the blood cell samples. General findings and caveats noted by the study authors: Because HLA typing was missing for some donors at each locus, association tests included only the typed subset. According to a later analysis, parvovirus B19, influenza, CMV and Epstein-Barr virus appeared linked to several top co-occurrence clusters. A later analysis found that HLA-associated TCR beta chains were more clonally expanded and had lower generation probabilities than equally common non-associated chains. A further reported finding was that TCR beta sequences accurately predicted the HLA-A and HLA-B alleles for most subjects in the first cohort. A later genetic analysis associated a missense DCLRE1C variant with V-gene and J-gene trimming of TCR beta chains, and an independent cohort replicated the association. The 87-base-pair reads could not distinguish some IMGT-functional V segments, including TRBV6-2 and TRBV6-3, so those segments were excluded. A few of the identified cytomegalovirus-associated TCR beta chains were confirmed in vitro to be specific for cytomegalovirus antigens. According to a later genetic analysis, donors in an Asian-associated ancestry cluster had fewer N-insertions in productive TCRs than the approximately 700-donor mean. Broadly in line with IMGT annotations, most TCR beta V segments showed up in productive rearrangements about 87% or about 30% of the time in an earlier analysis of under 700 of the donors. Correlated functional status among segregating V segments might reflect linkage disequilibrium, but an unknown experimental factor could not be ruled out. Only TCR beta chains were sequenced in this cohort, and the absence of alpha or paired-chain data limited detectable features. The earlier analysis of 587 of the donors excluded fewer than 20 rarely observed V segments, including chromosome 9 orphons, because counts were too low. A later analysis found that most CMV-associated TCR beta chains appeared HLA-restricted, with HLA associations seemingly driven largely by CMV exposure. Assigning TCR associations to individual alleles was difficult when HLA alleles, especially DR and DQ, strongly co-occurred. In a later analysis, the rate of TCR association differed among HLA loci, with DRB1 alleles having the most associated TCRs and HLA-C alleles having the fewest. While some public TCRs were present in many individuals, most TCR sequences turned up only very rarely across donors. A total of fewer than 200 TCR beta chains were listed by the study as associated with cytomegalovirus. At a false discovery rate of 0.05, a later analysis linked fewer than 20,000 TCR beta sequences to specific HLA alleles. Roughly uniform sequencing depth across donors was assumed in presence/absence analyses, although this assumption may not hold. Cytomegalovirus status was reported to be diagnosed by the classifier with high specificity and sensitivity in both the original and validation cohorts. For the cohort, immune exposure information was limited to CMV serostatus. The sequencing pipeline was judged likely to have produced a cluster of highly shared sequence variants as a technical artifact. It was suggested by the authors that the approach could potentially be generalized to other disease states and immunological phenotypes.

On this clone itself: Its antigen is still unknown. Qualities for individual bases were not recorded, and no much larger clone is one base off.

The sequence came from a woman between 55 and 75 years old in good health and CMV-seropositive. This receptor chain uses TRBV11-2 and TRBJ2-7; TRBD2 might be the D gene, on 7 matching bases. Sequences were obtained from PBMCs. The nucleotide sequence is TGTGCCAGCAGCCCAACCAGGGGAGGGTCCTACGAGCAGTACTTC. This yields the protein CASSPTRGGSYEQYF. Joined to the reference TRBV11-2 and TRBJ2-7 proteins, this CDR3 gives the full variable domain: EAGVAQSPRYKIIEKRQSVAFWCNPISGHATLYWYQQILGQGPKLLIQFQNNGVVDDSQLPKDRFSAERLKGVDSTLKIQPAKLEDSAVYLCASSPTRGGSYEQYFGPGTRLTVT.